The sequence of this TCR beta chain was determined in a study of T cell responses to AZD1222 COVID-19 vaccine. V lost 1 base and J lost 5; bases outside the gene matches: 8. This CDR3 is 16 amino acids long. Germline CDR1 and CDR2: SGHDT and YYEEEE. Assay: immunoSEQ multiplex PCR; the TCRdb copy retains only in-frame clones and omits some. The table lists about 130,000 clones, roughly 90% of them singletons. In regard to this clone: The antigen is unknown.

Study findings and constraints: Vaccine-associated CD4 TCRs spanned spike, dominant at 160-218 and 743-854. Donors skewed white British and female; clonal diversity was possibly underestimated.

The rearrangement uses TRBV5-6 and TRBJ2-5, with TRBD2 identical over 10 bases. The starting material was peripheral blood, obtained 28 days after the second AZD1222 dose. The source is an adult who received the AZD1222 COVID-19 vaccine. The CDR3 spells CASSLYLAGAGETQYF. The DNA of the CDR3 is TGTGCCAGCAGCTTGTACCTAGCGGGGGCCGGGGAGACCCAGTACTTC.